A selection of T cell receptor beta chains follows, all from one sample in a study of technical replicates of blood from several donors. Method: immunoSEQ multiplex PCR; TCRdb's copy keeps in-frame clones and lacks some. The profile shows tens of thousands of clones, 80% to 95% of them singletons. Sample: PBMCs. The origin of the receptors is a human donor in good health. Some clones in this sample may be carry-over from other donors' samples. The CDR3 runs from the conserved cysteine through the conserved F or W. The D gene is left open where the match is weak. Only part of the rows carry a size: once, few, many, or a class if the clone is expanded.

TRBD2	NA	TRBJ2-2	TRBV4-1	TGCGCCAGCAGGGTGATTGGGGGCGGGAGGAGTACCGGGGAGCTGTTTTTT	CASRVIGGGRSTGELFF
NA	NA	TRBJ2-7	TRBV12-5	TGTGCTAGTGGTTTGGGTATATGGGCAGGCGAGCAGTACTTC	CASGLGIWAGEQYF
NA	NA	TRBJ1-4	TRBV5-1	TGCGCCAGCAGCCCCGGACTAAATGAAAAACTGTTTTTT	CASSPGLNEKLFF
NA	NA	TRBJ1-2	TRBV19	TGTGCCAGTAGTATAGGAGGACGGACAGCCATTTCCTATGGCTACACCTTC	CASSIGGRTAISYGYTF
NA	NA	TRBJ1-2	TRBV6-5	TGTGCCAGCAGTTACGGGCAGGGTTTCCGGTATGGCTACACCTTC	CASSYGQGFRYGYTF
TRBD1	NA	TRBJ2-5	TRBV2	TGTGCCAGCAGTAACCGGGACAGGGGAATCGAGACCCAGTACTTC	CASSNRDRGIETQYF
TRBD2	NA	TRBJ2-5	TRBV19	TGTGCCAGTAGTAGGGGACTAGCGGGGAAAGAGACCCAGTACTTC	CASSRGLAGKETQYF
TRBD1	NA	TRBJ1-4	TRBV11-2	TGTGCCAGCAGCTCAGTTACAGGGGGTTCTGGTGAAAAACTGTTTTTT	CASSSVTGGSGEKLFF
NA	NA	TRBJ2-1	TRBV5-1	TGCGCCAGCAGTATCAGGGCGGGAGGACAGGCTTCCTACAATGAGCAGTTCTTC	CASSIRAGGQASYNEQFF
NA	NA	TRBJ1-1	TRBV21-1	TGTGCCAGCAACCTAGACCCAGTTCTACACTCTAGCACTGAAGCTTTCTTT	CASNLDPVLHSSTEAFF
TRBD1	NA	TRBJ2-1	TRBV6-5	TGTGCCAGCAGTAGAGACAGGGGGTCCTACAATGAGCAGTTCTTC	CASSRDRGSYNEQFF
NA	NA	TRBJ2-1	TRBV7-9	TGTGCCAGCGGCAGGTGGGAGAGCAATGAGCAGTTCTTC	CASGRWESNEQFF
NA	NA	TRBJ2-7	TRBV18	TGTGCCAGCTCACCACCGGGCCGGCTGGACGAGCAGTACTTC	CASSPPGRLDEQYF
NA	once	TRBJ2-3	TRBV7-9	TGTGCCAGCAGCTTAGCACTGGACTTCACAGATACGCAGTATTTT	CASSLALDFTDTQYF
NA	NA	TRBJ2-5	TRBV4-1	TGCGCCAGCAGCCAAGGTAGCGGCCAAGAGACCCAGTACTTC	CASSQGSGQETQYF
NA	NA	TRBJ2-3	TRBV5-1	TGCGCCAGCAGCTTTTCATATACGCAGTATTTT	CASSFSYTQYF
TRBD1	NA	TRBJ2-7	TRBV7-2	TGTGCCAGCAGCTCGAATTCCGGGACAGGGGCCGCGTCAACCTACGAGCAGTACTTC	CASSSNSGTGAASTYEQYF
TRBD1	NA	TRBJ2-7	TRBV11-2	TGTGCCAGCAGCTTAAGACAGGGCGACGAGCAGTACTTC	CASSLRQGDEQYF
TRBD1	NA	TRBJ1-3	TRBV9	TGTGCCAGCAGCGTAACCGGACAGGCCGTAAACACCATATATTTT	CASSVTGQAVNTIYF
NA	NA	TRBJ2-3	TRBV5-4	TGTGCCAGCAGTTACGGAGCCGGGGGAACAGATACGCAGTATTTT	CASSYGAGGTDTQYF
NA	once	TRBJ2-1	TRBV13	TGTGCCAGCAGCTCGGAGCGGGCCTCCTACAATGAGCAGTTCTTC	CASSSERASYNEQFF
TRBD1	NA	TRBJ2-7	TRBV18	TGTGCCAGCTCACACAAGGACAGGGTGGCCTACGAGCAGTACTTC	CASSHKDRVAYEQYF
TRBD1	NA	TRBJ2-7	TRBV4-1	TGCGCCAGCAGCCAAGCCGGGACAGGGGACCGCGAGCAGTACTTC	CASSQAGTGDREQYF
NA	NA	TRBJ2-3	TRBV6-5	TGTGCCAGCACCCGCCCAGGCACAGATACGCAGTATTTT	CASTRPGTDTQYF
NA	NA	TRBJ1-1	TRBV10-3	TGTGCCATCATGTCGGGGAACACTGAAGCTTTCTTT	CAIMSGNTEAFF
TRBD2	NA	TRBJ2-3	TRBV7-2	TGTGCCAGCAGCCCACGGCGGGGGGCCACAGATACGCAGTATTTT	CASSPRRGATDTQYF
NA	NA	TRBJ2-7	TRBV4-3	TGCGCCAGCAGCCAAGATAGCAGGGAGGTTCTAAACTTC	CASSQDSREVLNF
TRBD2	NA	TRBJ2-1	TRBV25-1	TGTGCCAGCAGCTTAAGCGGGAGGGCCTTCAATGAGCAGTTCTTC	CASSLSGRAFNEQFF
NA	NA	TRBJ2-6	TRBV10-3	TGTGCCATCAGTGAGTCGATCGGGGCTGGGGCCAACGTCCTGACTTTC	CAISESIGAGANVLTF
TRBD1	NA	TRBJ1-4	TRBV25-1	TGTGCCAGCAGTGGCCACAGGGGGCTAGGTGAAAAACTGTTTTTT	CASSGHRGLGEKLFF
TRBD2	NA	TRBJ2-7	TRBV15	TGTGCCACCAGCAGAGAAACTAGCGGCTCCTACGAGCAGTACTTC	CATSRETSGSYEQYF
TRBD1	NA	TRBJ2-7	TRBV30	TGTGCCTGGAGTTCACCTATCTTCGGGACAGGATACGAGCAGTACTTC	CAWSSPIFGTGYEQYF
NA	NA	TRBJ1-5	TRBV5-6	TGTGCCAGCTCCCGGAGGGGAAGGAGCAATCAGCCCCAGCATTTT	CASSRRGRSNQPQHF
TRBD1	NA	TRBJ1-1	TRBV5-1	TGCGCCAGCAGCTTCGGACAGGGGAGGACTGAAGCTTTCTTT	CASSFGQGRTEAFF
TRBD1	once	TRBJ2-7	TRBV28	TGTGCCAGCAGTTTGGTCGGACAGGTGGGTGAGCAGTACTTC	CASSLVGQVGEQYF
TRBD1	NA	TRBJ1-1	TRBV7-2	TGTGCCAGCAGCTTAGTAACAGGGGGTGAGGGTACTGAAGCTTTCTTT	CASSLVTGGEGTEAFF
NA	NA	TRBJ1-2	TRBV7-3	TGTGCCAGCAGCTTATCCTTACAGGGTGACGGCTACACCTTC	CASSLSLQGDGYTF
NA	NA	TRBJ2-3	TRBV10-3	TGTGCCATCAGTGAGTTAGACACAGATACGCAGTATTTT	CAISELDTDTQYF
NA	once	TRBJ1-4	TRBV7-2	TGTGCCAGCAGCCCGAATTACGGGGGTGAACTGTTTTTT	CASSPNYGGELFF
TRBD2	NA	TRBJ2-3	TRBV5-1	TGCGCCAGCCGCGCCACTAGCGGGAGAGGAGATACGCAGTATTTT	CASRATSGRGDTQYF
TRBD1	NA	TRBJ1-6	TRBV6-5	TGTGCCACCCAGGGACAGCCTAATTCACCCCTCCACTTT	CATQGQPNSPLHF
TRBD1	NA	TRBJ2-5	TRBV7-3	TGTGCCAGCAGCTTAGGGGGGGGACAGGGGGCAACCCAAGAGACCCAGTACTTC	CASSLGGGQGATQETQYF
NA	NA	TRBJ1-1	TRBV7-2	TGTGCCAGCAGCTTCCACAGGAACACTGAAGCTTTCTTT	CASSFHRNTEAFF
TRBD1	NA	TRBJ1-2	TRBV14	TGTGCCAGCAGCCAAGATATGGACAGGGGGCGAGAAGGCTATGGCTACACCTTC	CASSQDMDRGREGYGYTF
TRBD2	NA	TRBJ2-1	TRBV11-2	TGTGCCAGCAGCTCATCGGGGGCTAGCGGGAAGTATGAGCAGTTCTTC	CASSSSGASGKYEQFF
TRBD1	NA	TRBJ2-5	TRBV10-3	TGTGCCATCAGTATAACAGGGGTCCAAGAGACCCAGTACTTC	CAISITGVQETQYF
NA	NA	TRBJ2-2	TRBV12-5	TGTGCTAGTGGTTTGGTAAACGGTGGGGAGCTGTTTTTT	CASGLVNGGELFF
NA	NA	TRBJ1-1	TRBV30	TGTGCCTGGAGTGTTACAGTTGAAGCTTTCTTT	CAWSVTVEAFF
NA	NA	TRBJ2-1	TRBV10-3	TGTGCCATCAGTGCGGGAGCCTCCTACAATGAGCAGTTCTTC	CAISAGASYNEQFF
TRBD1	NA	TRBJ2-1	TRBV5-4	TGTGCCAGCAGCTTACAGGGGACATTCGTGCATGAGCAGTTCTTC	CASSLQGTFVHEQFF
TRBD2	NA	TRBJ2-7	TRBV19	TGTGCCAGTAGTATAGTCCGGGGGGACGAGCAGTACTTC	CASSIVRGDEQYF
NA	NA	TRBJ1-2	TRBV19	TGTGCCAGTAGTGCATCCGTAAGAGGAGCTGGCTACACCTTC	CASSASVRGAGYTF
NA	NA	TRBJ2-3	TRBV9	TGTGCCAGCAGCCGGGGGGATACGCAGTATTTT	CASSRGDTQYF
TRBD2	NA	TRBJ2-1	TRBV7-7	TGTGCCAGCAGCCCGAGCGGGGGGGCTCATGAGCAGTTCTTC	CASSPSGGAHEQFF
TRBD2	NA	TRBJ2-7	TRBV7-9	TGTGCCAGCAGCTTAGGGCTAGCGGGAGCCACCTCCTACGAGCAGTACTTC	CASSLGLAGATSYEQYF
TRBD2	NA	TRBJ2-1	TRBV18	TGTGCCAGCTCACCACCGGGACTAGCGGGCATGTCCAATGAGCAGTTCTTC	CASSPPGLAGMSNEQFF
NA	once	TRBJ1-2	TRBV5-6	TGTGCCAGCAGCTTGAGAGGAGGATATGGCTACACCTTC	CASSLRGGYGYTF
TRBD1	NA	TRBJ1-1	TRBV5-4	TGTGCCAGCAGCCCTACAATTGGGACAGGGGACACTGAAGCTTTCTTT	CASSPTIGTGDTEAFF
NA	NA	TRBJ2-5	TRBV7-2	TGTGCCAGCAGCCCGGCGACTACCTTCAGGGAGACCCAGTACTTC	CASSPATTFRETQYF